The clone carrying this T cell receptor (beta chain) was seen many times. Its antigen is still unknown. The CDR3 spans 16 residues. Trimming shortened V by 0 bases and J by 4 bases, and 16 bases separated the two germline ends. CDR1 is MDHEN, CDR2 SYDVKM, per germline. These data are taken from a study of regulatory T cells in long-lasting Graves disease. Study overall: Treatment with antithyroid drugs for over 5 years, together with positive TSH receptor antibodies, meant persistent Graves' disease. Overall study results and limits: Persistent disease exhibited a predilection for TRBV28, TRBJ1-2 and TRBJ2-5. Thyroid tissue was not studied; only peripheral blood was.

This sample's time point: persistent/refractory GD, antithyroid drugs over 5 years with positive TRAb. Extracted PBMC RNA gave rise to the TCR library. Through Arm-PCR of CDR3 regions and iRepertoire HTBI primers, TCR beta libraries were built. TCRdb passed the multiplex PCR reads through MiXCR, listing each CDR3 protein once. The sample carries about 430,000 distinct CDR3 sequences, 21% recorded once. The specimen comprised peripheral blood mononuclear cells (PBMCs), sampled when the disease was refractory, from a patient treated with antithyroid drugs. The clonotype originates from a female donor with Graves disease. The chain is built from TRBV28 and TRBJ2-7, with D possibly being TRBD1 or TRBD2 (6 bases each). CDR3 sequence reads: CASSLWGALAQYEQYF. CDR3 nucleotide sequence: TGTGCCAGCAGTTTATGGGGGGCACTAGCCCAATACGAGCAGTACTTC. The full variable domain, in which reference TRBV28 and TRBJ2-7 provide the parts outside the CDR3, is DVKVTQSSRYLVKRTGEKVFLECVQDMDHENMFWYRQDPGLGLRLIYFSYDVKMKEKGDIPEGYSVSREKKERFSLILESASTNQTSMYLCASSLWGALAQYEQYFGPGTRLTVT.